This is a list of T cell receptor beta chains from one sample in a study of cytomegalovirus exposure and HLA in healthy donors. The table came from immunoSEQ multiplex PCR; TCRdb's copy has only in-frame clones and leaves some out. Recorded for this sample: over 40,000 clones. The specimen was PBMCs. These receptors were taken from a man between 25 and 39 years old in good health and CMV-seronegative. Both conserved end residues are part of each CDR3. The D gene is left open where the match is weak.

D gene	V gene	J gene	CDR3 DNA	CDR3 protein
TRBD1	TRBV19	TRBJ2-3	TGTGCCAGTAGTCGGGGACAGGGCCCAGGGGGGACGCAGTATTTT	CASSRGQGPGGTQYF
TRBD1	TRBV18	TRBJ2-2	TGTGCCAGCTCACCCCGAGGACAGGGGGCAAACACCGGGGAGCTGTTTTTT	CASSPRGQGANTGELFF
TRBD2	TRBV5-4	TRBJ2-2	TGTGCCAGCAGCGGGACTAGTGACCTAGCCGGGGGGGAGCTGTTTTTT	CASSGTSDLAGGELFF
NA	TRBV4-3	TRBJ1-1	TGCGCCAGCAGCCCCACCCCTACCGGCACTGAAGCTTTCTTT	CASSPTPTGTEAFF
NA	TRBV19	TRBJ2-3	TGTGCCAGCAGAACAGGGGGGGGCACAGATACGCAGTATTTT	CASRTGGGTDTQYF
TRBD2	TRBV5-1	TRBJ2-5	TGCGCCAGCAGCTCCTCACCAGCGGGAGGGGTTGAGACCCAGTACTTC	CASSSSPAGGVETQYF
NA	TRBV30	TRBJ2-7	TGTGCCTGGAATAGGCGGTCCTACGAGCAGTACTTC	CAWNRRSYEQYF
TRBD1	TRBV5-6	TRBJ1-1	TGTGCCAGCAGCTTCGTAGACAGGGGAAAAGCTTTCTTT	CASSFVDRGKAFF
TRBD1	TRBV7-9	TRBJ2-7	TGTGCCAGCAGCTTAGCTCGGGACAGGGGAGTGTTTTACTTC	CASSLARDRGVFYF
TRBD2	TRBV9	TRBJ2-5	TGTGCCAGCAGCCTCAGACTAGCGGGGGGGCCAGAGACCCAGTACTTC	CASSLRLAGGPETQYF
TRBD2	TRBV29-1	TRBJ2-3	TGCAGCGTTCCAGCGGGGGGGCGGGGCACAGATACGCAGTATTTT	CSVPAGGRGTDTQYF
NA	TRBV4-2	TRBJ1-6	TGTGCCAGCAGCCAAGATGTTAAGGGGTACTCCTATAATTCACCCCTCCACTTT	CASSQDVKGYSYNSPLHF
TRBD1	TRBV29-1	TRBJ1-1	TGCAGCTCAACAAGGGGGCCGGACACTGAAGCTTTCTTT	CSSTRGPDTEAFF
NA	TRBV4-2	TRBJ2-3	TGTGCCAGCAGCCAAAATAGTGGGGGGAGTTCCGATACGCAGTATTTT	CASSQNSGGSSDTQYF
NA	TRBV6-1	TRBJ2-7	TGTGCCAGCAGTGAAGCACGCAGAAGCGCCTACGAGCAGTACTTC	CASSEARRSAYEQYF
NA	TRBV29-1	TRBJ2-1	TGCAGCGTTGACGGTCTAGCGATTGACGAGCAGTTCTTC	CSVDGLAIDEQFF
NA	TRBV5-6	TRBJ2-1	TGTGCCAGCAGCTCCGGGACAATCCAGTTCTTC	CASSSGTIQFF
NA	TRBV5-1	TRBJ1-6	TGCGCCAGCAGCGCCGGACAAACGAATTCACCCCTCCACTTT	CASSAGQTNSPLHF
NA	TRBV7-2	TRBJ2-7	TGTGCCAGCAGCACTAGATCTCTACCCTACGAGCAGTACTTC	CASSTRSLPYEQYF
NA	TRBV5-6	TRBJ2-2	TGTGCCAGCAGCCTACAGGGAACCACCGGGGAGCTGTTTTTT	CASSLQGTTGELFF
NA	TRBV6-5	TRBJ1-2	TGTGCCAGCAGTTACGATGGCTTCTATGGCTACACCTTC	CASSYDGFYGYTF
TRBD2	TRBV6-6	TRBJ2-7	TGTGCCAGCAGTGACGGTCAGCGGGGGGGCTACGAGCAGTACTTC	CASSDGQRGGYEQYF
NA	TRBV27	TRBJ2-4	TGTGCCAGCAGTTTATGGGGGGGGGCTTCCAAAAACATTCAGTACTTC	CASSLWGGASKNIQYF
TRBD1	TRBV2	TRBJ2-6	TGTGCCAGTAACAGGGGTTCTGGGGCCAACGTCCTGACTTTC	CASNRGSGANVLTF
NA	TRBV7-9	TRBJ1-1	TGTGCCAGCAGCTTATTGGACATACCCGGTGCGGTAGGCACTGAAGCTTTCTTT	CASSLLDIPGAVGTEAFF
NA	TRBV25-1	TRBJ2-1	TGTGCCAGCAGTGAAGAAGGGGGCTCCTACAATGAGCAGTTCTTC	CASSEEGGSYNEQFF